Each of the 11 T cell receptor beta chains below was sequenced from the same sample in a study of cytomegalovirus exposure and HLA in healthy donors. Profiling relied on immunoSEQ multiplex PCR, and the TCRdb table lists in-frame clones only, not all of them. The table includes under 250,000 clones, roughly 81% detected once. Sequenced input: PBMCs. The receptor set was obtained from a woman aged 25 to 39 in good health and CMV-seronegative.

There are a few counts of this clone. The rearrangement joins TRBV6-4 to TRBJ1-5, with TRBD1 matching 9 bases. V gave up 8 bases and J gave up 9 bases; unmatched junction bases: 11. This CDR3 is 14 amino acids long. Germline V gene sequence: CDR1 MRHNA, CDR2 SNTAGT. CDR3 nucleotide sequence: TGTGCCAGCTCGGCGACAGGGGGATTGGGGCCCCAGCATTTT. Translated: CASSATGGLGPQHF.

Ten or more counts support this clone. This chain uses TRBV5-4 with TRBJ1-2; tentatively, D is TRBD1 (5 bases). The germline V gene encodes CDR1 SGHNT and CDR2 YYREEE (reference sequence). The CDR3 spans 14 residues. V lost 4 bases to trimming and J lost 4 bases, with 14 bases between them. The DNA for the CDR3 is TGTGCCAGCAGCCCGGGAGGGGTCGTCTATGGCTACACCTTC. Translation: CASSPGGVVYGYTF.

With regard to this clone: This may stem from a read error, because a much larger clone lies one nucleotide away. V usage is TRBV6-1 and J usage is TRBJ2-7; 11 bases agree with TRBD1. CDR1 is MNHNS and CDR2 is SASEGT in the germline V gene. This CDR3 contains 15 residues. V lost 1 base, J lost 3 bases, and 2 bases stayed unmatched. The CDR3 coding sequence is TGTGCCAGCAGTGAAGGGACAGGGGGCTTCTACGAGCAGTACTTC. Protein: CASSEGTGGFYEQYF.

With respect to this clone: Other DNA sequences in this sample translate to the same CDR3. This chain connects TRBV5-1 to TRBJ2-7, with TRBD1 matching 8 bases. This CDR3 is 14 amino acids long. The V segment lost 5 bases and the J segment 4 bases; nucleotides outside the gene matches: 8. CDR1 SGHRS and CDR2 YFSETQ come from the germline V gene. The CDR3 nucleotides read TGCGCCAGCAGTCCGGGCACAGGGGGGTACGAGCAGTACTTC. Encoded protein: CASSPGTGGYEQYF.

This clone occurred once. This sequence joins TRBV18 and TRBJ1-5, with 11 positions matching TRBD1. Germline V gives CDR1 KGHSH, CDR2 LQKENI. This CDR3 contains 15 residues. The V segment lost 3 bases and the J segment 4 bases; nucleotides outside the gene matches: 2. The CDR3 sequence: CASSPGQGVNQPQHF. As DNA, the CDR3 is TGTGCCAGCTCACCGGGACAGGGGGTTAATCAGCCCCAGCATTTT.

The V and J genes are TRBV11-2 and TRBJ1-1; D ambiguous. Germline V gives CDR1 SGHAT, CDR2 FQNNGV. The CDR3 consists of 15 residues. The V gene lost 2 bases and the J gene lost 4 bases, with 14 bases spanning the gap. The DNA of the CDR3 is TGTGCCAGCAGCTTAAGGCCCACCCGGGGCACTGAAGCTTTCTTT. Its translation is CASSLRPTRGTEAFF.

The chain is built from TRBV5-4 and TRBJ2-7; D may be TRBD2 (6 bases). Germline V gene lookup returns CDR1 SGHNT and CDR2 YYREEE (reference sequence). CDR3 size: 15 residues. CDR3 in DNA: TGTGCTGTTATGGCCGCGGGGCCCGACTCCTACGAGCAGTACTTC. It yields the protein CAVMAAGPDSYEQYF.

The chain carries TRBV6-1 and TRBJ1-1; 10 bases fit TRBD1. Germline trimming cut 1 base from V and 5 bases from J; bases unmatched to any gene: 1. CDR3 size: 14 residues. Germline V gives CDR1 MNHNS, CDR2 SASEGT. CDR3 residues: CASSEGGQGTEAFF. CDR3 nucleotides: TGTGCCAGCAGTGAAGGGGGACAGGGGACTGAAGCTTTCTTT.

This clone was picked up one time. V is TRBV29-1 and J is TRBJ1-3; 8 bases are shared with TRBD1. The V and J ends lost 4 bases and 3 bases, in that order; junction bases with no gene match: 2. CDR3 length equals 13 residues. The germline CDR1 and CDR2 sequences are SQVTM and ANQGSEA. CDR3 nucleotides: TGCAGCGTTGCGACAGGGGTTGGAAACACCATATATTTT. Protein sequence: CSVATGVGNTIYF. Together with reference TRBV29-1 and TRBJ1-3, the CDR3 gives the full variable domain: SAVISQKPSRDICQRGTSLTIQCQVDSQVTMMFWYRQQPGQSLTLIATANQGSEATYESGFVIDKFPISRPNLTFSTLTVSNMSPEDSSIYLCSVATGVGNTIYFGEGSWLTVV.

The gene calls are TRBV4-1 and TRBJ2-3; D call uncertain. From germline, CDR1 is MGHRA and CDR2 YSYEKL. Trimming cost V 1 base and J 2 bases, with 10 bases left between them. The CDR3 extends over 15 amino acids. The CDR3 bases are TGCGCCAGCAGCCAAGTACTCGATGCCACAGATACGCAGTATTTT. Protein product: CASSQVLDATDTQYF.

This clone occurred a few times. The genes are TRBV6-5 and TRBJ1-3, with a possible D match to TRBD1 (5 bases). Germline lookup yields CDR1 MNHEY and CDR2 SVGAGI. The CDR3 loop spans 15 amino acids. V gave up 2 bases and J gave up 4 bases, with 12 bases separating them. CDR3 coding DNA: TGTGCCAGCAGTTACCAGGGAGGTCACGGAAACACCATATATTTT. The encoded protein is CASSYQGGHGNTIYF.